The clone carrying this T cell receptor beta chain was found a few times. What it recognizes is unknown. Trimming removed 7 bases at V and 1 base at J, with 19 bases between. The CDR3 length is 15 residues. Germline V gene sequence: CDR1 SQVTM, CDR2 ANQGSEA. Averaging roughly 110 mL, one heparinised blood draw was given by each donor. The record originates from a study of beta chain features in type 1 diabetes. On the study more broadly: Cell yields, gender and age were similar in healthy donors and patients. Regarding the study as a whole: Although PCR might favor shorter templates, it would do so equally in patients and controls. Shorter TCRB CDR3s, moderately but significantly so, marked every one of the four CD4+ subsets in Type 1 diabetes patients. TCRB repertoires of naive, central memory and Treg cells appeared more similar among patients than among healthy donors.

The isolated RNA, all of it, was reverse transcribed, so expressed TCRB transcripts were what got sequenced. Profiling relied on immunoSEQ multiplex PCR, and the TCRdb table lists in-frame clones only, not all of them. This sample has approximately 730,000 clones; roughly 13% occur once, and the top ten carry 0.02% to 0.025%. The rearrangement uses TRBV29-1 and TRBJ1-1; TRBD1 might be the D (6 bases). Sequencing used naive CD4+ T cells from blood. The TCR sequence derives from a man younger than 35 with type 1 diabetes. The CDR3 protein is CSGRQETTPNTEAFF. CDR3 in DNA: TGCAGCGGCCGACAGGAGACGACACCGAACACTGAAGCTTTCTTT.